The 5 T cell receptor beta chains listed next were all sequenced from one sample in a study of blood T cell repertoires in COVID-19. Only in-frame clones appear in the TCRdb table, and some are missing; sequencing was by immunoSEQ multiplex PCR. Of about 350,000 clones in the sample, around nine tenths were seen once. Specimen: PBMCs or T cells enriched from blood (not recorded which). These receptors were obtained from a woman in her twenties or thirties who had been exposed to COVID-19.

This clone occurred once. The rearrangement joins TRBV10-2 to TRBJ2-1; TRBD2 matches 12 bases. V lost 10 bases and J lost 9; bases outside the gene matches: 10. This CDR3 comprises 14 residues. Germline values: CDR1 WSHSY, CDR2 SAAADI. This chain's CDR3 is CATVTSGSGSEQFF. The CDR3, as DNA: TGCGCCACCGTGACTAGCGGGAGTGGAAGTGAGCAGTTCTTC.

The chain uses TRBV15 and TRBJ2-5, with D perhaps TRBD1 (5 bases). Deletions cut 0 bases from V and 4 bases from J, with 6 bases between. CDR1 and CDR2 (germline): LNHNV, YYDKDF (reference sequence). The CDR3 has 13 amino acids. CDR3 in DNA: TGTGCCACCAGCAGAGATCAGGGAGAGACCCAGTACTTC. Protein: CATSRDQGETQYF. The variable domain in full, completed from reference TRBV15 and TRBJ2-5, reads DAMVIQNPRYQVTQFGKPVTLSCSQTLNHNVMYWYQQKSSQAPKLLFHYYDKDFNNEADTPDNFQSRRPNTSFCFLDIRSPGLGDTAMYLCATSRDQGETQYFGPGTRLLVL.

This sequence joins TRBV28 and TRBJ2-3; TRBD2 matches at 9 bases. The CDR3 length is 17 residues. Germline CDR1 MDHEN, CDR2 SYDVKM. V lost 6 bases and J lost 0; bases outside the gene matches: 10. CDR3 amino acids: CASRLGLATISTDTQYF. Here the CDR3 DNA reads TGTGCCAGCAGGCTGGGACTAGCAACCATTAGCACAGATACGCAGTATTTT. Full variable domain (remainder filled in from reference TRBV28 and TRBJ2-3): DVKVTQSSRYLVKRTGEKVFLECVQDMDHENMFWYRQDPGLGLRLIYFSYDVKMKEKGDIPEGYSVSREKKERFSLILESASTNQTSMYLCASRLGLATISTDTQYFGPGTRLTVL.

V is TRBV2 and J is TRBJ1-5; TRBD1 might be the D (6 bases). The CDR3 consists of 15 residues. CDR1 and CDR2 from the germline V gene are SNHLY and FYNNEI. Trimming removed 6 bases at V and 4 bases at J, with 16 bases between. The CDR3 loop is CASRPPGTPNQPQHF. The DNA for the CDR3 is TGTGCCAGCAGGCCCCCCGGGACACCTAATCAGCCCCAGCATTTT.

This chain links TRBV11-2 with TRBJ2-2; D might be TRBD1 (5 bases). CDR3 size: 15 residues. Germline V lookup: CDR1 SGHAT, CDR2 FQNNGV. V dropped 5 bases and J dropped 6 bases, with 16 bases sitting between them. In DNA, the CDR3 is TGTGCCAGCAGCCTCAGGCAGGGTTTCGCCGGGGAGCTGTTTTTT. Its protein product is CASSLRQGFAGELFF.